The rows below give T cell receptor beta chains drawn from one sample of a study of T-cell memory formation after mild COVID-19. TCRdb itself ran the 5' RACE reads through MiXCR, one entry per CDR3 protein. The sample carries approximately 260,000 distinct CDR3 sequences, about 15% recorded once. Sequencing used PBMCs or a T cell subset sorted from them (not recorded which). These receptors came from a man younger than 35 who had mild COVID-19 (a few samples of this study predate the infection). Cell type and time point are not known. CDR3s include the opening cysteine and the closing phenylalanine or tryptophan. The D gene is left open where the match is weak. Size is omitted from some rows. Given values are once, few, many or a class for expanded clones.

CSARLSRTPYNEQFF	TGCAGTGCTAGATTGTCCCGGACACCCTACAATGAGCAGTTCTTC	NA	TRBJ2-1	TRBV20-1	NA
CASSQAIEAYNEQFF	TGCGCCAGCAGCCAGGCAATAGAGGCCTACAATGAGCAGTTCTTC	NA	TRBJ2-1	TRBV4-3	NA
CASSLEGGGTGELFF	TGTGCCAGCAGCTTAGAAGGGGGCGGCACCGGGGAGCTGTTTTTT	TRBD1	TRBJ2-2	TRBV7-8	few
CASSLVFNYGYTF	TGTGCCAGCAGCTTGGTCTTTAACTATGGCTACACCTTC	NA	TRBJ1-2	TRBV7-2	NA
CASSADRVADTQYF	TGTGCCAGCAGCGCGGACAGGGTTGCAGATACGCAGTATTTT	TRBD1	TRBJ2-3	TRBV11-2	few
CASSQDPGGARNTQYF	TGTGCCAGCAGCCAAGATCCCGGGGGGGCCCGCAATACGCAGTATTTT	TRBD2	TRBJ2-3	TRBV3-1	many
CASSLLEGQPQHF	TGTGCCAGCAGCCTCTTGGAGGGGCAGCCCCAGCATTTT	NA	TRBJ1-5	TRBV7-9	few
CASSQDRGFVMNTEAFF	TGTGCCAGCAGCCAAGACAGGGGGTTCGTGATGAACACTGAAGCTTTCTTT	TRBD1	TRBJ1-1	TRBV11-2	NA
CASSQMGRGPADTQYF	TGTGCCAGCAGCCAGATGGGGCGGGGGCCAGCAGATACGCAGTATTTT	NA	TRBJ2-3	TRBV14	few
CSAPGTGGLDEQFF	TGCAGTGCGCCCGGGACAGGGGGCCTGGATGAGCAGTTCTTC	TRBD1	TRBJ2-1	TRBV20-1	NA
CASRPPVGTGSDYNEQFF	TGCGCCAGCAGACCCCCTGTCGGGACAGGATCCGACTACAATGAGCAGTTCTTC	TRBD1	TRBJ2-1	TRBV5-1	NA
CSVTRTGKDEQFF	TGCAGCGTTACAAGGACAGGGAAGGATGAGCAGTTCTTC	TRBD1	TRBJ2-1	TRBV29-1	NA
CASSFRGLAGLETQYF	TGTGCCAGCAGTTTTCGGGGACTAGCGGGGTTGGAGACCCAGTACTTC	TRBD2	TRBJ2-5	TRBV28	NA
CSASRGGNQPQHF	TGCAGTGCTAGTCGTGGGGGCAATCAGCCCCAGCATTTT	NA	TRBJ1-5	TRBV20-1	NA
CASGGQGNEQFF	TGTGCCAGCGGGGGGCAGGGCAATGAGCAGTTCTTC	NA	TRBJ2-1	TRBV6-2/TRBV6-3	few
CASSFNGYTGELFF	TGTGCCAGCAGCTTCAACGGATACACCGGGGAGCTGTTTTTT	NA	TRBJ2-2	TRBV7-9	many
CSVSGHLNTEAFF	TGCAGCGTCTCCGGACACTTGAACACTGAAGCTTTCTTT	NA	TRBJ1-1	TRBV29-1	NA